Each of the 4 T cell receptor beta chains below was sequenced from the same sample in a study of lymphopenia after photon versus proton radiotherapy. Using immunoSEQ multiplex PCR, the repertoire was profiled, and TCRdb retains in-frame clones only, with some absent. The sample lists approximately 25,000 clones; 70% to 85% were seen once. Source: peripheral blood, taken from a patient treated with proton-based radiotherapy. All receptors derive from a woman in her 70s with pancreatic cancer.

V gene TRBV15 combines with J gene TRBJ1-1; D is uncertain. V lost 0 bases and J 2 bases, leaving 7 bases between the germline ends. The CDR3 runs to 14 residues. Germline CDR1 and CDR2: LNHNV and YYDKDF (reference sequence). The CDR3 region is CATSREDSNTEAFF. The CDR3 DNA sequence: TGTGCCACCAGCAGAGAAGACTCCAACACTGAAGCTTTCTTT.

The CDR3 spells CASSQTTVQSYGYTF. CDR3 coding DNA: TGCGCCAGCAGCCAGACGACAGTTCAAAGCTATGGCTACACCTTC. V usage is TRBV4-3 and J usage is TRBJ1-2, with TRBD1 as a possible D gene (5 bases). Per the germline V gene, CDR1 is LGHNA and CDR2 is YSLEER. CDR3 size: 15 residues. Between the trimmed V and J ends, which lost 3 bases and 4 bases, there was a span of 15 bases.

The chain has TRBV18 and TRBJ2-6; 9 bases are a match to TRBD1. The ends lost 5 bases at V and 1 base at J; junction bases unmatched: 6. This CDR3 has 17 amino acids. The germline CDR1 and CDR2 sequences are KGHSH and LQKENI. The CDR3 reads CASSSGTGSSGANVLTF. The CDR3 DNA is TGTGCCAGCTCATCCGGGACAGGGTCTTCTGGGGCCAACGTCCTGACTTTC. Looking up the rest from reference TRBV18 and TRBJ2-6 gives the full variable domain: NAGVMQNPRHLVRRRGQEARLRCSPMKGHSHVYWYRQLPEEGLKFMVYLQKENIIDESGMPKERFSAEFPKEGPSILRIQQVVRGDSAAYFCASSSGTGSSGANVLTFGAGSRLTVL.

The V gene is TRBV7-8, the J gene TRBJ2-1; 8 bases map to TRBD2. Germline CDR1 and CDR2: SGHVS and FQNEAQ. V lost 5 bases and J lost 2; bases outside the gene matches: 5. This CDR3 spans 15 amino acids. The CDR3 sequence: CASSPRTSTYNEQFF. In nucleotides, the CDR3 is TGTGCCAGCAGCCCTAGGACTAGCACCTACAATGAGCAGTTCTTC.